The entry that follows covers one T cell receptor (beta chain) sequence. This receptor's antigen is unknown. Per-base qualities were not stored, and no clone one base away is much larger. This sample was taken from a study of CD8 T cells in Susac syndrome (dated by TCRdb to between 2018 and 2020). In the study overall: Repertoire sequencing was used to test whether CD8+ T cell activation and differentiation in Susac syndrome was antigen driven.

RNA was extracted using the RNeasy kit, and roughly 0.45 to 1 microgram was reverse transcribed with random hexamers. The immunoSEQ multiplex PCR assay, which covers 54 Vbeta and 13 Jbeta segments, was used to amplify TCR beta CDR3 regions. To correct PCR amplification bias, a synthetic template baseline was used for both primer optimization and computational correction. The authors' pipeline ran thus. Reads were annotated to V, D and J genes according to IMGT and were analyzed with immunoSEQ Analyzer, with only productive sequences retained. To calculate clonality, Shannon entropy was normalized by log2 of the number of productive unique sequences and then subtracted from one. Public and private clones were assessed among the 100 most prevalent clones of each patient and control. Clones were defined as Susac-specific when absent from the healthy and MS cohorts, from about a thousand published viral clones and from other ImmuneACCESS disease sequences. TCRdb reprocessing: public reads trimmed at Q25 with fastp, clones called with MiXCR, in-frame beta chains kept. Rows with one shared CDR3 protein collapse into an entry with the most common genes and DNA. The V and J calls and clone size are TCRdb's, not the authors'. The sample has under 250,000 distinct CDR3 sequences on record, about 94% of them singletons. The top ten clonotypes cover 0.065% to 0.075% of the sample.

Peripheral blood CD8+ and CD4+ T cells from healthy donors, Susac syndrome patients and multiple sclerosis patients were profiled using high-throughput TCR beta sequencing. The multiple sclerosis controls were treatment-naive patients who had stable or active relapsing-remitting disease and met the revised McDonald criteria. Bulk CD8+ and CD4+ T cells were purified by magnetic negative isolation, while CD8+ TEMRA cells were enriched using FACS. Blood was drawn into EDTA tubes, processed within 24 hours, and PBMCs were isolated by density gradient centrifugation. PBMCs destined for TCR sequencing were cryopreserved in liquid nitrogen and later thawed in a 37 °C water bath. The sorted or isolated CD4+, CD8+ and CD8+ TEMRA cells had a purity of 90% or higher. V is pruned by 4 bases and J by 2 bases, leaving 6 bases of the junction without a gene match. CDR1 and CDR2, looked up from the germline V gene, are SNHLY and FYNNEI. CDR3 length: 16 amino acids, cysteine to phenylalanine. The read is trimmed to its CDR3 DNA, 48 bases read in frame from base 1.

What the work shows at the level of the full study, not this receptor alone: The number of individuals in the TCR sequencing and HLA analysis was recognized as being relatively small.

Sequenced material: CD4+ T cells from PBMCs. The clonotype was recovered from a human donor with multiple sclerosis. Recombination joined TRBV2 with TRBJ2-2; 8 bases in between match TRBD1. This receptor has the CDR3 CASSAQGQGNTGELFF. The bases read TGTGCCAGCAGTGCCCAAGGACAGGGAAACACCGGGGAGCTGTTTTTT. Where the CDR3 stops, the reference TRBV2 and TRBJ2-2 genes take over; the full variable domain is EPEVTQTPSHQVTQMGQEVILRCVPISNHLYFYWYRQILGQKVEFLVSFYNNEISEKSEIFDDQFSVERPDGSNFTLKIRSTKLEDSAMYFCASSAQGQGNTGELFFGEGSRLTVL.